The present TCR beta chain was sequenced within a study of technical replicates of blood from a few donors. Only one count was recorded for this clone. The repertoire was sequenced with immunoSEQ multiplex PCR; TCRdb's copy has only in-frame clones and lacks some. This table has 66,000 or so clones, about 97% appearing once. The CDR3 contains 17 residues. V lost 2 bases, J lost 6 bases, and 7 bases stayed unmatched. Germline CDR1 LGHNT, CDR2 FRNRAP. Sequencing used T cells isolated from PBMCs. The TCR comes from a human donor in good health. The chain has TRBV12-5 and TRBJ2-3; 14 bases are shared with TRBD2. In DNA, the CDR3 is TGTGCTAGTGGTTTGCGACTAGCGGGGGGGTTGGTCGATACGCAGTATTTT. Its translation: CASGLRLAGGLVDTQYF.